Each of the 32 T cell receptor beta chains below was sequenced from the same sample in a study of post-analysis software for immune sequencing data. General observations from the study: Five TRBV segments occurring more often in patients than controls included TRBV5-6, TRBV5-1 and TRBV20-1.

The library was made from cDNA and included unique molecular identifiers. TCRdb recomputed calls from the PCR reads with MiXCR, one row per CDR3 protein. The sample comprises hundreds of thousands of distinct CDR3 sequences, roughly 38% of which are singletons, and 7.6% rests with the top ten. These TCRs' antigens remain unknown. Source material: blood. These receptors all come from a girl between 2 and 10 years old with multiple sclerosis.

The gene calls are TRBV4-1 and TRBJ2-1; TRBD2 agrees at 11 bases. The J call may not be correct, given that the DNA end is closer to TRBJ2-7. The germline gives CDR1 MGHRA, CDR2 YSYEKL. The CDR3 length is 14 residues. The chain's CDR3 is CASSPGLAVHEQYF. In nucleotides, the CDR3 is TGCGCCAGCAGCCCGGGACTAGCGGTACATGAGCAGTACTTC.

The chain is built from TRBV5-5 and TRBJ1-1; 9 nucleotides agree with TRBD1. J was trimmed by 1 base and V by 4 bases; bases with no gene match: 5. Germline-derived CDR1 and CDR2 are SGHKS and YYEKEE (reference sequence). The CDR3 has 15 amino acids. CDR3 region: CASSRSGQGNTEAFF. The CDR3 DNA is TGTGCCAGCAGCCGCTCGGGACAGGGGAACACTGAAGCTTTCTTT.

The J gene is TRBJ1-2, the V gene TRBV7-2; D is perhaps TRBD1 (5 bases). V was pared by 4 bases and J by 3 bases, with 15 bases between. Germline values: CDR1 SGHTA, CDR2 FQGNSA. The CDR3 totals 15 residues. In nucleotides, the CDR3 is TGTGCCAGCAGCTCCTCCCCTGGGACGGACTATGGCTACACCTTC. It specifies CASSSSPGTDYGYTF.

This clonotype was counted only a few times. This chain uses TRBV3-1 with TRBJ2-1; D is ambiguous. Trimming pared 2 bases from V and 2 bases from J, leaving 10 bases between. The CDR3 is 15 residues long. Germline lookup yields CDR1 LGHDT and CDR2 YNNKEL (reference sequence). The CDR3 DNA reads as TGTGCCAGCAGCCAATTTAGCCTTACCTACAATGAGCAGTTCTTC. Its protein product is CASSQFSLTYNEQFF.

This rearrangement joins TRBV20-1 to TRBJ2-7; 7 bases match TRBD1. CDR3 length: 14 residues. Germline loops: CDR1 DFQATT, CDR2 SNEGSKA (reference sequence). The J segment lost 6 bases and the V segment lost 0 bases, leaving 8 bases of the junction unmatched. The CDR3 DNA reads as TGCAGTGCTAGAGAGGGAAACAGGGGTTTCGAGCAGTACTTC. As protein: CSAREGNRGFEQYF.

This clonotype appeared a few times. This sequence joins TRBV15 and TRBJ2-1; tentatively, D is TRBD1 (7 bases). The CDR3 is 15 residues long. Trimming stripped 5 bases from V and 2 bases from J, with 13 bases between. Germline V CDR1 and CDR2: LNHNV, YYDKDF (reference sequence). The CDR3 here is CATSGGTVPYNEQFF. CDR3 nucleotides: TGTGCCACCAGCGGAGGGACAGTACCCTACAATGAGCAGTTCTTC.

This clonotype has more than one count but fewer than ten. V gene TRBV20-1 combines with J gene TRBJ1-2; D gene uncertain. Per germline, CDR1 DFQATT and CDR2 SNEGSKA (reference sequence). Trimming shortened V by 3 bases and J by 6 bases, and 11 bases separated the two germline ends. This CDR3 contains 12 residues. Written as DNA, the CDR3 is TGCAGTGCTAGTAAGGGAGGAGATGGCTACACCTTC. This sequence encodes CSASKGGDGYTF.

This chain links TRBV6-5 with TRBJ2-7; a weak D match, TRBD2 (6 bases). The germline V gene has CDR1 MNHEY and CDR2 SVGAGI. The germline V and J ends were trimmed by 2 bases and 1 base, with 9 bases remaining between them. The CDR3 runs to 14 residues. In DNA form, the CDR3 reads TGTGCCAGCAGTTACGGGAGGTATTCCTACGAGCAGTACTTC. It translates to CASSYGRYSYEQYF.

This chain uses TRBV28 with TRBJ2-3; no clear D. Per germline, CDR1 MDHEN and CDR2 SYDVKM. This CDR3 comprises 14 residues. Trimming took off 3 bases at V and 0 bases at J, with 7 bases between the two ends. The CDR3 loop is CASSFRASTDTQYF. In nucleotides, the CDR3 is TGTGCCAGCAGTTTTCGGGCTAGCACAGATACGCAGTATTTT.

This clonotype was recorded a few times. The V and J genes are TRBV12-1 and TRBJ2-4; TRBD1, the table's D call, lacks a check against the DNA. TRBV12-1 represents a pseudogene. The CDR3 loop spans 19 amino acids. The CDR3 region is CASSHPGQVKLQAKNIQYF. CDR3 DNA sequence: TGTGCCAGCAGCCACCCGGGACAGGTCAAATTACAAGCCAAAAACATTCAGTACTTC.

The rearrangement joins TRBV20-1 to TRBJ1-2; no clear D gene. CDR3 length: 13 residues. Trimming pared 3 bases from V and 2 bases from J, leaving 10 bases between. Germline-derived CDR1 and CDR2 are DFQATT and SNEGSKA (reference sequence). CDR3 sequence (DNA): TGCAGTGCTAGCGGCAGTGGCAACTATGGCTACACCTTC. Protein product: CSASGSGNYGYTF.

This clonotype was observed a few times. The chain employs TRBV5-1 and TRBJ2-5, with a tentative D call TRBD1 (5 bases). From germline, CDR1 is SGHRS and CDR2 YFSETQ. V lost 4 bases to trimming and J lost 2 bases, with 12 bases between them. CDR3 size: 14 residues. As DNA, the CDR3 is TGCGCCAGCAGCCCAGGACACCGGCAAGAGACCCAGTACTTC. Translation: CASSPGHRQETQYF.

V usage is TRBV15 and J usage is TRBJ1-4; D ambiguous. The germline V gene has CDR1 LNHNV and CDR2 YYDKDF (reference sequence). The CDR3 spans 15 residues. V was cut by 0 bases and J by 8 bases, with 13 bases left in between. The CDR3 DNA reads as TGTGCCACCAGCAGAGATAAAGGACTATGGGAAAAACTGTTTTTT. It yields the protein CATSRDKGLWEKLFF.

The chain joins TRBV20-1 to TRBJ1-5; tentatively, D is TRBD1 (5 bases). The CDR3 runs to 13 residues. The germline V and J ends were trimmed by 6 bases and 4 bases, with 13 bases remaining between them. Germline CDR1 is DFQATT and CDR2 is SNEGSKA (reference sequence). CDR3 sequence reads: CSASRDGNQPQHF. DNA of the CDR3: TGCAGTGCCTCCCGGGACGGTAATCAGCCCCAGCATTTT.

The V gene is TRBV28, the J gene TRBJ1-1; no clear D gene. With 3 bases removed from V and 5 bases from J, the gap between germline ends came to 7 bases. The germline V gene has CDR1 MDHEN and CDR2 SYDVKM. CDR3 size: 12 residues. The CDR3 DNA reads TGTGCCAGCAGTTTCCTTGGAACTGAAGCTTTCTTT. Protein: CASSFLGTEAFF.

This sequence joins TRBV29-1 and TRBJ2-7; D possibly corresponds to TRBD1 (6 bases). In germline, CDR1 is SQVTM, CDR2 ANQGSEA. This CDR3 is 14 amino acids long. Trimming cost V 7 bases and J 3 bases, with 19 bases left between them. CDR3 amino acids: CSARGGLNIYEQYF. The CDR3, as DNA: TGCAGCGCCCGTGGGGGCCTTAATATCTACGAGCAGTACTTC.

This clonotype appeared a single time. The rearrangement joins TRBV11-2 to TRBJ2-1; D call uncertain. Trimming stripped 5 bases from V and 8 bases from J, with 7 bases between. Per the germline V gene, CDR1 is SGHAT and CDR2 is FQNNGV. CDR3 size: 11 residues. This CDR3 reads CASSPYYEQFF. The CDR3, as DNA: TGTGCCAGCAGCCCCTATTATGAGCAGTTCTTC. Filled out from reference TRBV11-2 and TRBJ2-1, the complete variable domain reads EAGVAQSPRYKIIEKRQSVAFWCNPISGHATLYWYQQILGQGPKLLIQFQNNGVVDDSQLPKDRFSAERLKGVDSTLKIQPAKLEDSAVYLCASSPYYEQFFGPGTRLTVL.

This chain joins TRBV5-1 and TRBJ2-1; D may correspond to TRBD1 or TRBD2 (5 bases each). In germline, CDR1 is SGHRS, CDR2 YFSETQ. This CDR3 is built from 15 residues. Trimming stripped 3 bases from V and 3 bases from J, with 13 bases between. The DNA of the CDR3 is TGCGCCAGCAGCTGGGACCTACCTGTCTACAATGAGCAGTTCTTC. This sequence encodes CASSWDLPVYNEQFF.

The chain carries TRBV20-1 and TRBJ1-4, with TRBD1 matching over 10 bases. The germline V gene has CDR1 DFQATT and CDR2 SNEGSKA (reference sequence). V shed 1 base, J shed 0 bases, and the junction held 2 bases outside the gene matches. This CDR3 is built from 16 residues. CDR3 protein: CSARGGQGSTNEKLFF. CDR3 sequence (DNA): TGCAGTGCTAGAGGGGGACAGGGGTCAACTAATGAAAAACTGTTTTTT.

The genes are TRBV20-1 and TRBJ1-5; D call uncertain. Germline lookup yields CDR1 DFQATT and CDR2 SNEGSKA (reference sequence). The CDR3 extends over 12 amino acids. Deletions cut 7 bases from V and 0 bases from J, with 7 bases between. CDR3 coding DNA: TGCAGTGTACGAGTTAGCAATCAGCCCCAGCATTTT. Its protein is CSVRVSNQPQHF.

The chain uses TRBV10-2 and TRBJ1-1, with D perhaps matching TRBD1 (5 bases). With 0 bases removed from V and 7 bases from J, the gap between germline ends came to 9 bases. Germline V lookup: CDR1 WSHSY, CDR2 SAAADI. This CDR3 comprises 13 residues. CDR3 sequence (DNA): TGCGCCAGCAGTGAGTCCGGGGCCAATGAAGCTTTCTTT. Translating gives CASSESGANEAFF.

As regards this clonotype: Just one base apart from a much larger clone, this may be a read error. The rearrangement links TRBV29-1 to TRBJ2-6; D not resolved. CDR3 size: 17 residues. CDR1 is SQVTM, CDR2 ANQGSEA, per germline. As DNA, the CDR3 is TGCAGCATTGAAGTCTGGAGAGAGGTGTCCGGGGCCAACGTCCTGACTTTC. This sequence encodes CSIEVWREVSGANVLTF.

This clonotype was seen once. The J gene is TRBJ1-5, the V gene TRBV28; a possible D gene is TRBD1 (5 bases). Trimming pared 4 bases from V and 4 bases from J, leaving 14 bases between. In germline, CDR1 is MDHEN, CDR2 SYDVKM. The CDR3 loop spans 15 amino acids. The CDR3 region has the DNA TGTGCCAGCAGTTCTACGACAGAATTGAATCAGCCCCAGCATTTT. It codes for CASSSTTELNQPQHF. Full variable domain (outside the CDR3, taken from reference TRBV28 and TRBJ1-5): DVKVTQSSRYLVKRTGEKVFLECVQDMDHENMFWYRQDPGLGLRLIYFSYDVKMKEKGDIPEGYSVSREKKERFSLILESASTNQTSMYLCASSSTTELNQPQHFGDGTRLSIL.

There are a few counts of this clonotype. V usage is TRBV5-1 and J usage is TRBJ2-1, with D unresolved. Germline V gene data show CDR1 as SGHRS and CDR2 as YFSETQ. The CDR3 covers 17 residues. V dropped 2 bases and J dropped 0 bases, with 15 bases sitting between them. DNA for the CDR3: TGCGCCAGCAGCTTTAGACTCCTAAGGGTCTCCTACAATGAGCAGTTCTTC. It yields the protein CASSFRLLRVSYNEQFF.

V is TRBV14 and J is TRBJ2-5; D unclear. Looked up from germline, CDR1 is SGHDN and CDR2 is FVKESK. V dropped 4 bases and J dropped 0 bases, with 18 bases sitting between them. This CDR3 is built from 17 residues. The CDR3 here is CASSPISRSKYQETQYF. The CDR3 DNA reads TGTGCCAGCAGCCCTATAAGTAGAAGCAAATACCAAGAGACCCAGTACTTC.

The chain recombines TRBV28 with TRBJ2-6, with TRBD1 as a possible D gene (6 bases). The CDR3 contains 15 residues. From germline, CDR1 is MDHEN and CDR2 SYDVKM. V lost 6 bases and J lost 0, with 9 bases in between. CDR3 sequence reads: CASRYRVSGANVLTF. For the CDR3, the DNA is TGTGCCAGCAGGTACAGGGTCTCTGGGGCCAACGTCCTGACTTTC.

The table lists this clonotype with a few counts. The chain links TRBV4-1 to TRBJ2-3; D not resolved. In germline, CDR1 is MGHRA, CDR2 YSYEKL. This CDR3 is built from 14 residues. Trimming shortened V by 0 bases and J by 3 bases, and 7 bases separated the two germline ends. DNA of the CDR3: TGCGCCAGCAGCCAAGATGGTGTGACAGATACGCAGTATTTT. Protein product: CASSQDGVTDTQYF.

The rearrangement uses TRBV7-9 and TRBJ1-5; no firm D call. V was clipped by 3 bases and J by 5 bases, with 14 bases between them. Germline assignment: CDR1 SEHNR and CDR2 FQNEAQ (reference sequence). This CDR3 is 15 amino acids long. CDR3 bases: TGTGCCAGCAGCTTCAGCGGAGGGATGCATCAGCCCCAGCATTTT. It yields the protein CASSFSGGMHQPQHF.

The rearrangement joins TRBV5-6 to TRBJ1-5, with TRBD1 identical over 8 bases. V was clipped by 3 bases and J by 0 bases; unmatched bases: 2. The CDR3 sequence is 15 residues long. The V gene's germline CDR1 is SGHDT and CDR2 YYEEEE. CDR3 amino acids: CASSSDRDSNQPQHF. The CDR3 bases are TGTGCCAGCAGCTCGGACAGGGATAGCAATCAGCCCCAGCATTTT.

This clonotype has a handful of counts. The CDR3 DNA is TGTGCCAGCAGTGAAGATGGGGGGAACTATGGCTACACCTTC. Protein sequence: CASSEDGGNYGYTF. The chain couples TRBV2 to TRBJ1-2, with D maybe TRBD1 (5 bases). The CDR3 has 14 residues. Germline V gene lookup returns CDR1 SNHLY and CDR2 FYNNEI. Trimming took 1 base from V and 2 from J, leaving 8 bases between them. The full variable domain, in which reference TRBV2 and TRBJ1-2 provide the parts outside the CDR3, is EPEVTQTPSHQVTQMGQEVILRCVPISNHLYFYWYRQILGQKVEFLVSFYNNEISEKSEIFDDQFSVERPDGSNFTLKIRSTKLEDSAMYFCASSEDGGNYGYTFGSGTRLTVV.

The CDR3, as DNA: TGTGCCAGCAGGAAACTAGACAGGGGGCGATTCCTGGGTCAGCCCCAGCATTTT. This sequence encodes CASRKLDRGRFLGQPQHF. The chain carries TRBV6-1 and TRBJ1-5, with 10 bases matching TRBD1. The J segment lost 6 bases and the V segment lost 6 bases, leaving 17 bases of the junction unmatched. CDR1 is MNHNS, CDR2 SASEGT, per germline. CDR3 length: 18 residues.

This rearrangement joins TRBV12-3 or TRBV12-4 to TRBJ2-5, with D possibly being TRBD1 (6 bases). Deletions cut 6 bases from V and 5 bases from J, with 19 bases between. This CDR3 has 15 amino acids. The CDR3 coding sequence is TGTGCCAGCAGCCACGACAGGAGAGTCCGGGAGACCCAGTACTTC. Residues: CASSHDRRVRETQYF.